Listed below are T cell receptor beta chains from one sample, sequenced in a study of CD8+ T cells in alopecia areata. Some clones are missing from TCRdb's copy, which holds only in-frame ones; the method was immunoSEQ multiplex PCR. Of 200,000 or so clones listed, roughly three fifths are singletons. Sample: CD8+ T cells sorted from blood. These TCRs come from a human donor in good health. Both conserved end residues are part of each CDR3. Fields, in order: clone size, V gene, J gene, CDR3 protein. Where a row states a size, it is once, few, many or the class of an expanded clone; other rows omit it.

size: NA
V: TRBV4-1
J: TRBJ1-2
CDR3: CASSQGQGLNYGYTF

size: NA
V: TRBV27
J: TRBJ2-5
CDR3: CASRGRGPAQETQYF

size: NA
V: TRBV23-1
J: TRBJ2-5
CDR3: CASSQLGGVQETQYF

size: few
V: TRBV30
J: TRBJ1-1
CDR3: CAWSLEPDGTEAFF

size: NA
V: TRBV4-2
J: TRBJ1-2
CDR3: CASSQIEGSFGDGYTF

size: NA
V: TRBV6-6
J: TRBJ2-3
CDR3: CASSYKPGDTQYF

size: NA
V: TRBV10-3
J: TRBJ2-1
CDR3: CAISESGDEQFF

size: NA
V: TRBV13
J: TRBJ2-3
CDR3: CASSLSKDTQYF

size: few
V: TRBV2
J: TRBJ2-7
CDR3: CASSYNPGTGGGRSYEQYF

size: NA
V: TRBV6-1
J: TRBJ1-1
CDR3: CASGAGLEAFF

size: few
V: TRBV27
J: TRBJ2-2
CDR3: CASSLSSRGNAGELFF

size: NA
V: TRBV27
J: TRBJ2-2
CDR3: CASTFEGDGGHRDTGELFF

size: few
V: TRBV11-2
J: TRBJ2-7
CDR3: CASSLTGQTYEQYF

size: NA
V: TRBV18
J: TRBJ1-5
CDR3: CASSPVRVGQPQHF

size: NA
V: TRBV4-1
J: TRBJ2-3
CDR3: CASSQRTSGGTDTQYF

size: few
V: TRBV7-9
J: TRBJ1-1
CDR3: CASSLSYWGRLEGAFF

size: NA
V: TRBV5-1
J: TRBJ1-2
CDR3: CASSLDPNGNYGYTF

size: NA
V: TRBV7-6
J: TRBJ2-5
CDR3: CASSYGTLKYF

size: NA
V: TRBV27
J: TRBJ1-5
CDR3: CASSLNINQPQHF

size: NA
V: TRBV18
J: TRBJ1-2
CDR3: CASSPQDRGLHGYTF

size: NA
V: TRBV27
J: TRBJ1-5
CDR3: CASSLTGEYQPQHF

size: NA
V: TRBV4-1
J: TRBJ2-7
CDR3: CASSQKEGGSYEQYF

size: NA
V: TRBV4-1
J: TRBJ1-2
CDR3: CASSPRSGDYGYTF

size: NA
V: TRBV2
J: TRBJ1-2
CDR3: CASSGGDGGYGYTF

size: NA
V: TRBV7-9
J: TRBJ1-5
CDR3: CASSPGGQPQHF

size: NA
V: TRBV27
J: TRBJ2-5
CDR3: CASSLSAQGETQYF

size: few
V: TRBV5-1
J: TRBJ2-5
CDR3: CASSLVRDRVDETQYF

size: few
V: TRBV6-6
J: TRBJ2-6
CDR3: CASSYSRPGANVLTF

size: NA
V: TRBV4-1
J: TRBJ2-3
CDR3: CASSRTSDTQYF

size: few
V: TRBV2
J: TRBJ1-6
CDR3: CASSELLGSGSPLHF

size: NA
V: TRBV2
J: TRBJ2-2
CDR3: CASIDYTGELFF

size: NA
V: TRBV27
J: TRBJ2-1
CDR3: CASRAGYNEQFF

size: NA
V: TRBV4-1
J: TRBJ2-3
CDR3: CASSLGDGRAEYF

size: NA
V: TRBV5-6
J: TRBJ1-2
CDR3: CASSRGPVVRGYTF

size: NA
V: TRBV5-1
J: TRBJ2-1
CDR3: CASSLEGQSRWNEQFF

size: NA
V: TRBV27
J: TRBJ1-6
CDR3: CASSLGAVAGSPLHF

size: NA
V: TRBV7-2
J: TRBJ1-2
CDR3: CASSVGDVGYTF

size: NA
V: TRBV9
J: TRBJ2-3
CDR3: CASSVVGDPTDTQYF

size: NA
V: TRBV27
J: TRBJ1-1
CDR3: CASSFPVSVNTEAFF

size: few
V: TRBV27
J: TRBJ2-7
CDR3: CATVGGYEQYF

size: NA
V: TRBV29-1
J: TRBJ2-5
CDR3: CSVEREATVWETQYF

size: NA
V: TRBV11-2
J: TRBJ2-1
CDR3: CASSLGADRATEQFF

size: NA
V: TRBV27
J: TRBJ2-5
CDR3: CASSPIVGETQYF

size: few
V: TRBV5-1
J: TRBJ2-1
CDR3: CASSLWKGNNEQFF

size: few
V: TRBV7-9
J: TRBJ2-1
CDR3: CASSRSPDSEQFF

size: NA
V: TRBV7-6
J: TRBJ2-7
CDR3: CASSPRLAGEYYEQYF

size: few
V: TRBV14
J: TRBJ1-1
CDR3: CASSQDLGATRTEAFF

size: NA
V: TRBV29-1
J: TRBJ1-1
CDR3: CSFLRENTEAFF

size: NA
V: TRBV4-2
J: TRBJ1-2
CDR3: CASSHYGYTF

size: once
V: TRBV11-2
J: TRBJ2-5
CDR3: CASLTLAGENARTQYF

size: few
V: TRBV4-1
J: TRBJ2-3
CDR3: CASSQDPTDTQYF

size: NA
V: TRBV29-1
J: TRBJ2-3
CDR3: CSVESTGTTDTQYF

size: once
V: TRBV29-1
J: TRBJ2-7
CDR3: CSVRRGAEQYF

size: NA
V: TRBV9
J: TRBJ2-7
CDR3: CASSASGGPSYEQYF

size: few
V: TRBV29-1
J: TRBJ2-1
CDR3: CSVGTGDYNEQFF